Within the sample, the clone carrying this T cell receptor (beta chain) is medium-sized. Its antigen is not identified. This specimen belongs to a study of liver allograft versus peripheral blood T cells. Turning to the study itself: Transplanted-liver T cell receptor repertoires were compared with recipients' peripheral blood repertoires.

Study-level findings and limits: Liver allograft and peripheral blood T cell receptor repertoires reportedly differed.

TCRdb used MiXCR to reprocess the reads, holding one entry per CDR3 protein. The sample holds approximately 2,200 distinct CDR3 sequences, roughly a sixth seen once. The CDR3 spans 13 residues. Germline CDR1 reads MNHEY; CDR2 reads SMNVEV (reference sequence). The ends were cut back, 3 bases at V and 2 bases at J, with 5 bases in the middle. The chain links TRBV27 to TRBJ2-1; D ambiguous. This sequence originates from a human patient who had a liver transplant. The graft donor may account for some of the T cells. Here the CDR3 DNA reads TGTGCCAGCAGTTTTGGGACCTACAATGAGCAGTTCTTC. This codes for CASSFGTYNEQFF.